Below are 27 T cell receptor beta chains sequenced from a single sample in a study of graft-versus-host responses after intestinal transplantation. Assay used: immunoSEQ multiplex PCR; TCRdb lists only in-frame clones, some missing. The table records about 20,000 clones, under 50% of them present only once. The material sequenced was alloreactive CD4+ T cells from a mixed lymphocyte reaction culture, taken before intestinal transplant. Specified subset: CFSE-low proliferating T cells sorted from roughly 6-day pre-transplant mixed lymphocyte reaction (GvH or HvG direction). The receptors originated from a human patient who received an intestinal transplant.

J is TRBJ2-2 and V is TRBV6-5; D might be TRBD2 (5 bases). CDR3 length: 14 residues. Trimming shortened V by 8 bases and J by 2 bases, and 12 bases separated the two germline ends. Germline lookup yields CDR1 MNHEY and CDR2 SVGAGI. This CDR3 reads CASLDSSNTGELFF. The CDR3 nucleotides read TGTGCCAGCTTGGACTCATCCAACACCGGGGAGCTGTTTTTT.

The chain employs TRBV6-1 and TRBJ2-5; TRBD2 matches at 7 bases. CDR1 and CDR2 (germline): MNHNS, SASEGT. J was trimmed by 6 bases and V by 0 bases; bases with no gene match: 7. This CDR3 comprises 15 residues. CDR3 in DNA: TGTGCCAGCAGTGAAGCCCTAGCGGTTAGAAAGACCCAGTACTTC. It codes for CASSEALAVRKTQYF.

This clone was seen a few times. The chain carries TRBV7-9 and TRBJ1-1; D is perhaps TRBD1 (6 bases). Trimming took off 1 base at V and 8 bases at J, with 11 bases between the two ends. Germline CDR1 and CDR2: SEHNR and FQNEAQ (reference sequence). This CDR3 comprises 13 residues. CDR3 region: CASSLVGTNEAFF. CDR3 in DNA: TGTGCCAGCAGCTTAGTGGGGACAAACGAAGCTTTCTTT. The entire variable domain, with the rest obtained from reference TRBV7-9 and TRBJ1-1, is as follows: DTGVSQNPRHKITKRGQNVTFRCDPISEHNRLYWYRQTLGQGPEFLTYFQNEAQLEKSRLLSDRFSAERPKGSFSTLEIQRTEQGDSAMYLCASSLVGTNEAFFGQGTRLTVV.

The chain's CDR3 is CASSPNLAGTYEQFF. CDR3 DNA: TGTGCCAGCTCACCGAATCTAGCGGGGACCTATGAGCAGTTCTTC. This sequence joins TRBV18 and TRBJ2-1; 9 nucleotides align to TRBD2. The CDR3 covers 15 residues. Germline V gene lookup returns CDR1 KGHSH and CDR2 LQKENI. The J segment lost 8 bases and the V segment lost 3 bases, leaving 8 bases of the junction unmatched.

In this sample, this clone turned up a few times. The chain combines TRBV10-3 with TRBJ2-1, with a tentative D call TRBD2 (5 bases). The ends were cut back, 10 bases at V and 4 bases at J, with 11 bases in the middle. The CDR3 is 12 amino acids. The germline CDR1 and CDR2 sequences are ENHRY and SYGVKD. CDR3 coding DNA: TGTGCCACCGTCGGACTTTACAATGAGCAGTTCTTC. Its translation: CATVGLYNEQFF.

The rearrangement uses TRBV29-1 and TRBJ2-7; no clear D gene. Trimming took off 6 bases at V and 4 bases at J, with 13 bases between the two ends. The CDR3 has 12 residues. Germline V gene data show CDR1 as SQVTM and CDR2 as ANQGSEA. The DNA for the CDR3 is TGCAGCGTCAGATTATCACCATACGAGCAGTACTTC. As protein: CSVRLSPYEQYF.

The chain recombines TRBV10-3 with TRBJ1-2; 7 nucleotides match TRBD1. The CDR3 extends over 14 amino acids. The trim removed 4 bases at V and 3 bases at J, leaving 5 bases unmatched. Germline V gives CDR1 ENHRY, CDR2 SYGVKD. CDR3 protein: CAISAFDRDYGYTF. The CDR3 nucleotides read TGTGCCATCAGTGCGTTTGACAGGGACTATGGCTACACCTTC.

The rearrangement uses TRBV4-2 and TRBJ2-7, with 7 nucleotides matching TRBD2. CDR1 LGHNA and CDR2 YNFKEQ come from the germline V gene. The CDR3 loop spans 14 amino acids. Unmatched junction bases numbered 8, after V lost 6 bases and J lost 3 bases. Here the CDR3 reads CASRRSGDYYEQYF. CDR3 nucleotide sequence: TGTGCCAGCAGGCGGTCCGGGGACTACTACGAGCAGTACTTC.

This clone came up a few times. This sequence joins TRBV7-2 and TRBJ2-1, with 8 nucleotides matching TRBD1. Trimming took 3 bases from V and 8 from J; bases not matched to a gene: 6. Looked up from germline, CDR1 is SGHTA and CDR2 is FQGNSA. This CDR3 spans 14 amino acids. CDR3 nucleotide sequence: TGTGCCAGCAGCTTTAACAGGGGGAGGTATGAGCAGTTCTTC. This gives the protein CASSFNRGRYEQFF.

V gene TRBV9 combines with J gene TRBJ2-3; a possible D gene is TRBD1 (5 bases). Per germline, CDR1 SGDLS and CDR2 YYNGEE. The V gene lost 0 bases and the J gene lost 2 bases, with 7 bases spanning the gap. The CDR3 totals 14 residues. The CDR3: CASSVGQFTDTQYF. In DNA form, the CDR3 reads TGTGCCAGCAGCGTAGGACAGTTCACAGATACGCAGTATTTT.

CDR3 DNA sequence: TGTGCCAGCAGTTTGTCAAGCGTTCGGGATACGCAGTATTTT. This sequence encodes CASSLSSVRDTQYF. The V gene is TRBV2, the J gene TRBJ2-3; D not certain. Germline-derived CDR1 and CDR2 are SNHLY and FYNNEI. Between the trimmed V and J ends, which lost 5 bases and 6 bases, there was a span of 15 bases. This CDR3 spans 14 amino acids.

J is TRBJ2-7 and V is TRBV10-1; tentatively, D is TRBD1 (7 bases). Trimming took off 0 bases at V and 6 bases at J, with 12 bases between the two ends. Germline loops: CDR1 WNHNN, CDR2 SYGVQD (reference sequence). This CDR3 is 14 amino acids long. The CDR3 region has the DNA TGCGCCAGCAGTGAGTCGCGTCAGGGGGGCGAGCAGTACTTC. Translation: CASSESRQGGEQYF.

The chain links TRBV18 to TRBJ1-1; 7 bases agree with TRBD1. V gave up 5 bases and J gave up 4 bases; unmatched junction bases: 10. Germline assignment: CDR1 KGHSH and CDR2 LQKENI. This CDR3 has 15 amino acids. As DNA, the CDR3 is TGTGCCAGCTCAACCCAACAGGGGCTGGGCACTGAAGCTTTCTTT. Its translation: CASSTQQGLGTEAFF. The full variable domain, rest sourced from reference TRBV18 and TRBJ1-1, is NAGVMQNPRHLVRRRGQEARLRCSPMKGHSHVYWYRQLPEEGLKFMVYLQKENIIDESGMPKERFSAEFPKEGPSILRIQQVVRGDSAAYFCASSTQQGLGTEAFFGQGTRLTVV.

V is TRBV27 and J is TRBJ1-2, with D possibly matching TRBD1 (6 bases). The V and J ends lost 11 bases and 5 bases respectively, with 18 bases between them. The CDR3 has 13 residues. CDR1 is MNHEY, CDR2 SMNVEV, per germline (reference sequence). The CDR3, as DNA: TGTGCCTGCAAGCAGGGGCAGGGTTATGGCTACACCTTC. As protein: CACKQGQGYGYTF.

V is TRBV10-3 and J is TRBJ2-7; 7 bases match TRBD1. The CDR3 is 16 amino acids. Trimming cost V 1 base and J 1 base; bases outside gene matches: 7. Germline assignment: CDR1 ENHRY and CDR2 SYGVKD. The CDR3 coding sequence is TGTGCCATCAGTGAGTACTTAGAACAGGGGTCCTACGAGCAGTACTTC. Its protein is CAISEYLEQGSYEQYF.

The gene calls are TRBV9 and TRBJ2-4; TRBD2 agrees at 9 bases. Germline CDR1 and CDR2: SGDLS and YYNGEE. J gave up 9 bases and V 4 bases, and 20 bases lay outside the gene matches. The CDR3 totals 18 residues. The CDR3 coding sequence is TGTGCCAGCAGCATAAGTAGTACTAGCGGGCTCCAACGGGGCATTCAGTACTTC. As protein: CASSISSTSGLQRGIQYF.

The V call is TRBV5-1, the J call TRBJ2-3; D gene ambiguous. Germline CDR1 reads SGHRS; CDR2 reads YFSETQ. The CDR3 has 12 residues. V was cut by 4 bases and J by 6 bases, with 9 bases left in between. CDR3 bases: TGCGCCAGCAGCCCCACCAGGGATACGCAGTATTTT. This codes for CASSPTRDTQYF.

The V and J genes are TRBV5-4 and TRBJ1-1; D remains unclear. This CDR3 region has 16 residues. V was trimmed by 4 bases and J by 5 bases, leaving 21 bases between them. Germline-derived CDR1 and CDR2 are SGHNT and YYREEE (reference sequence). CDR3 sequence: CASSNPERGLGTEAFF. CDR3 coding DNA: TGTGCCAGCAGCAACCCAGAAAGAGGACTGGGGACTGAAGCTTTCTTT.

This clone was detected only a few times. The chain combines TRBV6-5 with TRBJ1-4; weak D call: TRBD1 (5 bases). Germline V gene sequence: CDR1 MNHEY, CDR2 SVGAGI. The V end was cut by 4 bases, the J end by 9 bases, with 12 bases between. This CDR3 is built from 13 residues. CDR3 coding DNA: TGTGCCAGCAGTTGGGCCGGGGGTCAAAAACTGTTTTTT. Translation gives CASSWAGGQKLFF.

This chain links TRBV27 with TRBJ2-5, with 14 bases lining up with TRBD2. With the DNA end fitting TRBJ2-7 better, the J assignment may be wrong. This CDR3 has 15 amino acids. The germline CDR1 and CDR2 sequences are MNHEY and SMNVEV (reference sequence). The CDR3 DNA follows: TGTGCCAGCAGTTTGGGACTAGCGGGGGCCTACGAGCAGTACTTC. As protein: CASSLGLAGAYEQYF.

J is TRBJ2-7 and V is TRBV4-2; tentative D call: TRBD1 (5 bases). The CDR3 loop spans 16 amino acids. Per the germline V gene, CDR1 is LGHNA and CDR2 is YNFKEQ. V lost 0 bases and J 4 bases, leaving 16 bases between the germline ends. The CDR3 loop reads CASSQDLGRAPYEQYF. CDR3 DNA: TGTGCCAGCAGCCAAGATCTGGGCAGGGCCCCATACGAGCAGTACTTC.

J is TRBJ1-1 and V is TRBV5-5; weak D call: TRBD1 (5 bases). Germline V gives CDR1 SGHKS, CDR2 YYEKEE (reference sequence). Trimming pared 3 bases from V and 1 base from J, leaving 7 bases between. CDR3 size: 13 residues. The CDR3 loop is CASSSGQNTEAFF. The CDR3 DNA sequence: TGTGCCAGCAGCTCCGGACAGAACACTGAAGCTTTCTTT.

This clone was observed a handful of times. The chain uses TRBV19 and TRBJ2-1; D is perhaps TRBD1 (6 bases). This CDR3 comprises 15 residues. Germline assignment: CDR1 LNHDA and CDR2 SQIVND (reference sequence). With 3 bases removed from V and 5 bases from J, the gap between germline ends came to 14 bases. The CDR3 coding sequence is TGTGCCAGTAGTATCCAGGGGCCCGCCAACAATGAGCAGTTCTTC. Translation gives CASSIQGPANNEQFF.

The chain couples TRBV11-2 to TRBJ2-1, with 8 bases that match TRBD2. Germline CDR1 and CDR2: SGHAT and FQNNGV. The CDR3 totals 17 residues. V lost 1 base, J lost 3 bases, and 8 bases stayed unmatched. The CDR3 sequence is CASSLVGAGALYNEQFF. The CDR3 nucleotides are TGTGCCAGCAGCTTAGTAGGAGCGGGGGCCCTCTACAATGAGCAGTTCTTC.

This clone was counted only a few times. The rearrangement joins TRBV5-5 to TRBJ2-1; TRBD2 aligns across 7 bases. The germline gives CDR1 SGHKS, CDR2 YYEKEE (reference sequence). Trimming at V came to 4 bases and at J to 6 bases, leaving 10 bases not matched to a gene. The CDR3 has 15 amino acids. The CDR3 here is CASSLFLAVPNEQFF. In DNA form, the CDR3 reads TGTGCCAGCAGCCTTTTCCTAGCGGTACCCAATGAGCAGTTCTTC.

This chain links TRBV2 with TRBJ2-2, with D tentatively TRBD2 (6 bases). V was pared by 6 bases and J by 1 base, with 12 bases between. CDR1 and CDR2 (germline): SNHLY, FYNNEI. This CDR3 region has 15 residues. CDR3 DNA sequence: TGTGCCAGCAGCCCCCTGGGGGGGAACACCGGGGAGCTGTTTTTT. It translates to CASSPLGGNTGELFF.

The chain is built from TRBV5-1 and TRBJ2-3; D is uncertain. The CDR3 contains 16 residues. Trimming took 0 bases from V and 4 from J, leaving 15 bases between them. Germline CDR1 SGHRS, CDR2 YFSETQ. This chain's CDR3 is CASSLVPSGTADTQYF. As DNA, the CDR3 is TGCGCCAGCAGCTTGGTCCCGTCGGGTACGGCAGATACGCAGTATTTT. The whole variable domain, filled in from reference TRBV5-1 and TRBJ2-3, reads KAGVTQTPRYLIKTRGQQVTLSCSPISGHRSVSWYQQTPGQGLQFLFEYFSETQRNKGNFPGRFSGRQFSNSRSEMNVSTLELGDSALYLCASSLVPSGTADTQYFGPGTRLTVL.